These 29 T cell receptor beta chains were all obtained from the same sample, sequenced in a study of cytomegalovirus exposure and HLA in healthy donors. The repertoire was sequenced with immunoSEQ multiplex PCR; TCRdb's copy has only in-frame clones and lacks some. This table has around 300,000 clones, 80% to 90% appearing once. Sequencing input: PBMCs. Receptor source: a woman in her late teens or twenties in good health and CMV-seronegative.

This clone has a handful of counts. CDR3 sequence (DNA): TGTGCCAGCAGACCGGGACAGGGGGCAAGGGATGAGCAGTTCTTC. This translates into CASRPGQGARDEQFF. The chain couples TRBV2 to TRBJ2-1, with 12 bases matching TRBD1. The CDR3 has 15 residues. With 6 bases clipped from V and 8 bases from J, the junction kept 8 bases outside the gene matches. Per the germline V gene, CDR1 is SNHLY and CDR2 is FYNNEI.

This sequence joins TRBV6-5 and TRBJ1-3; TRBD1 might be the D (6 bases). V lost 6 bases, J lost 0 bases, and 12 bases lay in between. The germline gives CDR1 MNHEY, CDR2 SVGAGI. The CDR3 is made up of 15 amino acids. CDR3 nucleotide sequence: TGTGCCAGCAGCCCAAACAGGGTCTCTGGAAACACCATATATTTT. This sequence encodes CASSPNRVSGNTIYF.

The J gene is TRBJ2-7, the V gene TRBV28; TRBD2 matches at 10 bases. CDR1 and CDR2 from the germline V gene are MDHEN and SYDVKM. This CDR3 is 16 amino acids long. V was pared by 5 bases and J by 0 bases, with 7 bases of the junction left unmatched. CDR3 protein: CASSLTTSGHSYEQYF. The CDR3 DNA reads TGTGCCAGCAGTCTGACGACTAGCGGGCACTCCTACGAGCAGTACTTC.

The chain has TRBV14 and TRBJ1-2; TRBD1 is a possible D gene (6 bases). Germline V lookup: CDR1 SGHDN, CDR2 FVKESK. This CDR3 is 15 amino acids long. Trimming shortened V by 1 base and J by 7 bases, and 16 bases separated the two germline ends. CDR3 in amino acids: CASSQVVMGAGGYTF. DNA for the CDR3: TGTGCCAGCAGCCAAGTCGTCATGGGGGCGGGTGGCTACACCTTC.

This chain connects TRBV2 to TRBJ2-2, with 7 positions matching TRBD1. This CDR3 is built from 16 residues. V was clipped by 4 bases and J by 0 bases; unmatched bases: 5. Germline V gene data show CDR1 as SNHLY and CDR2 as FYNNEI. The CDR3 protein is CASSVGGASNTGELFF. DNA of the CDR3: TGTGCCAGCAGTGTAGGGGGCGCCTCGAACACCGGGGAGCTGTTTTTT.

V is TRBV2 and J is TRBJ1-2; tentative D call: TRBD1 (6 bases). The CDR3 runs 13 residues. Trimming removed 6 bases from V and 3 bases from J, with 11 bases in between. Germline V gives CDR1 SNHLY, CDR2 FYNNEI. The CDR3 here is CASRYRVDYGYTF. The CDR3 DNA reads as TGTGCCAGCAGATACAGGGTTGACTATGGCTACACCTTC.

The rearrangement uses TRBV30 and TRBJ1-4, with D perhaps TRBD1 (6 bases). Germline assignment: CDR1 GTSNPN and CDR2 SVGIG (reference sequence). The CDR3 has 12 residues. CDR3 sequence reads: CAYRALNEKLFF. The CDR3 bases are TGTGCGTACAGGGCCCTTAATGAAAAACTGTTTTTT.

The chain is built from TRBV5-1 and TRBJ2-1, with 7 bases matching TRBD2. Germline-derived CDR1 and CDR2 are SGHRS and YFSETQ. The CDR3 spans 12 residues. The V gene end was trimmed by 5 bases and the J gene end by 8 bases; junction bases not matched to a gene: 4. CDR3 nucleotide sequence: TGCGCCAGCAGTAGCGGGCATTATGAGCAGTTCTTC. Amino acids: CASSSGHYEQFF.

This clone occurred a few times. Here the CDR3 reads CASSLTTTNTEAFF. The CDR3 DNA is TGTGCCAGCAGCTTAACCACAACGAACACTGAAGCTTTCTTT. The gene calls are TRBV7-9 and TRBJ1-1, with unresolved D. The CDR3 loop spans 14 amino acids. CDR1 SEHNR and CDR2 FQNEAQ come from the germline V gene (reference sequence). The V end lost 2 bases, the J end lost 1 base, and 8 bases lay between the germline ends.

This clone was detected only once. The chain has TRBV28 and TRBJ1-4, with 11 bases lining up with TRBD1. J gave up 7 bases and V 5 bases, and 9 bases lay outside the gene matches. This CDR3 contains 16 residues. The germline gives CDR1 MDHEN, CDR2 SYDVKM. The CDR3 loop reads CASSTGTGGRGEKLFF. CDR3 nucleotides: TGTGCCAGCAGTACCGGGACAGGGGGTAGGGGTGAAAAACTGTTTTTT.

J is TRBJ2-7 and V is TRBV14; the match to TRBD1 covers 8 bases. The germline V gene has CDR1 SGHDN and CDR2 FVKESK. J lost 3 bases, V lost 4 bases, and 8 bases had no gene match. The CDR3 extends over 15 amino acids. CDR3 region: CASSPRRDRYYEQYF. The DNA for the CDR3 is TGTGCCAGCAGCCCGCGAAGGGACAGGTACTACGAGCAGTACTTC.

This clone has just one count. This chain joins TRBV27 and TRBJ2-5; D remains unclear. Trimming took 5 bases from V and 1 from J, leaving 8 bases between them. CDR1 and CDR2 (germline): MNHEY, SMNVEV (reference sequence). The CDR3 spans 13 residues. In DNA form, the CDR3 reads TGTGCCAGCAGTACTGACTTCCAAGAGACCCAGTACTTC. Translating gives CASSTDFQETQYF.

The chain uses TRBV7-6 and TRBJ1-3, with D possibly being TRBD1 (6 bases). The V gene's germline CDR1 is SGHVS and CDR2 FNYEAQ. This CDR3 comprises 15 residues. Deletions cut 5 bases from V and 4 bases from J, with 15 bases between. CDR3 DNA: TGTGCCAGCAGCGCTGCGGGGGCGGTAGGAAACACCATATATTTT. Translated: CASSAAGAVGNTIYF.

As for this clone: Other DNA sequences in the sample encode the same CDR3. The V gene is TRBV6-5, the J gene TRBJ1-2; D uncertain. The germline CDR1 and CDR2 sequences are MNHEY and SVGAGI. With 3 bases removed from V and 3 bases from J, the gap between germline ends came to 5 bases. The CDR3 sequence is 12 residues long. CDR3 protein: CASSYPDYGYTF. CDR3 coding DNA: TGTGCCAGCAGTTATCCGGACTATGGCTACACCTTC.

The rearrangement uses TRBV4-3 and TRBJ1-4; D is unclear. Trimming left V 0 bases short and J 0 bases short, with 5 bases between. This CDR3 is 15 amino acids long. Per the germline V gene, CDR1 is LGHNA and CDR2 is YSLEER. CDR3 nucleotides: TGCGCCAGCAGCCAAGAACGCGCAACTAATGAAAAACTGTTTTTT. Protein sequence: CASSQERATNEKLFF.

The V and J genes are TRBV7-6 and TRBJ2-2, with D possibly being TRBD2 (6 bases). Germline assignment: CDR1 SGHVS and CDR2 FNYEAQ. The CDR3 extends over 16 amino acids. V was cut by 5 bases and J by 1 base, with 14 bases left in between. The CDR3 DNA is TGTGCCAGCAGCCCCCAGTCGGGGGAGAACACCGGGGAGCTGTTTTTT. Translating gives CASSPQSGENTGELFF.

This rearrangement joins TRBV6-5 to TRBJ2-7; D may be TRBD2 (5 bases). V was trimmed by 6 bases and J by 6 bases, leaving 18 bases between them. Looked up from germline, CDR1 is MNHEY and CDR2 is SVGAGI. CDR3 length equals 14 residues. In DNA form, the CDR3 reads TGTGCCAGCAGCCGAAAAAGGACTTCGAGCGAGCAGTACTTC. Its translation is CASSRKRTSSEQYF.

The genes are TRBV19 and TRBJ2-3; 15 bases fit TRBD2. The J segment lost 11 bases and the V segment lost 4 bases, leaving 22 bases of the junction unmatched. Germline values: CDR1 LNHDA, CDR2 SQIVND (reference sequence). This CDR3 spans 20 amino acids. CDR3 amino acids: CASSTPGLAGGERPGVWQYF. The DNA of the CDR3 is TGTGCCAGTAGTACCCCGGGACTAGCGGGGGGCGAGCGACCGGGGGTGTGGCAGTATTTT.

The chain combines TRBV9 with TRBJ1-5; 10 bases are a match to TRBD1. The CDR3 is 19 residues long. Germline CDR1 reads SGDLS; CDR2 reads YYNGEE. The trim removed 0 bases at V and 5 bases at J, leaving 14 bases unmatched. This CDR3 reads CASSVVDGMGQGNDQPQHF. In nucleotides, the CDR3 is TGTGCCAGCAGCGTAGTCGACGGAATGGGACAGGGGAATGATCAGCCCCAGCATTTT.

This chain connects TRBV7-6 to TRBJ2-7; tentative D call: TRBD2 (6 bases). There are 13 residues in the CDR3. The V end was cut by 9 bases, the J end by 3 bases, with 15 bases between. Germline lookup yields CDR1 SGHVS and CDR2 FNYEAQ. Written as DNA, the CDR3 is TGTGCCAGTGGGCAGGGAGGATTCTACGAGCAGTACTTC. This sequence encodes CASGQGGFYEQYF.

The chain links TRBV27 to TRBJ2-1; no clear D gene. The germline V and J ends were trimmed by 8 bases and 1 base, with 15 bases remaining between them. This CDR3 is 15 amino acids long. The germline CDR1 and CDR2 sequences are MNHEY and SMNVEV (reference sequence). The CDR3: CASAQTGSSYNEQFF. The CDR3 bases are TGTGCCAGCGCCCAAACCGGGTCTTCCTACAATGAGCAGTTCTTC.

The chain recombines TRBV11-3 with TRBJ1-1; possibly TRBD1 for D (5 bases). Germline CDR1 reads SGHNT; CDR2 reads YENEEA. The CDR3 loop spans 13 amino acids. V was cut by 0 bases and J by 3 bases, with 5 bases left in between. CDR3 coding DNA: TGTGCCAGCAGCTTAGAAGGGGACACTGAAGCTTTCTTT. Translating gives CASSLEGDTEAFF. Full variable domain (remainder filled in from reference TRBV11-3 and TRBJ1-1): EAGVVQSPRYKIIEKKQPVAFWCNPISGHNTLYWYLQNLGQGPELLIRYENEEAVDDSQLPKDRFSAERLKGVDSTLKIQPAELGDSAVYLCASSLEGDTEAFFGQGTRLTVV.

The chain links TRBV7-2 to TRBJ2-7, with D possibly matching TRBD1 (6 bases). Trimming shortened V by 5 bases and J by 3 bases, and 14 bases separated the two germline ends. The CDR3 has 14 residues. Germline lookup yields CDR1 SGHTA and CDR2 FQGNSA. The CDR3 DNA sequence: TGTGCCAGCAGCCTGGGGCAGGGGCACTACGAGCAGTACTTC. It codes for CASSLGQGHYEQYF.

The rearrangement links TRBV11-3 to TRBJ1-1; D gene uncertain. CDR3 length equals 17 residues. Germline lookup yields CDR1 SGHNT and CDR2 YENEEA. V was trimmed by 0 bases and J by 1 base, leaving 15 bases between them. The CDR3 sequence: CASSLDLVGRQNTEAFF. The CDR3, as DNA: TGTGCCAGCAGCTTAGATCTTGTTGGCAGACAGAACACTGAAGCTTTCTTT. Drawing the rest from reference TRBV11-3 and TRBJ1-1, the complete variable domain is EAGVVQSPRYKIIEKKQPVAFWCNPISGHNTLYWYLQNLGQGPELLIRYENEEAVDDSQLPKDRFSAERLKGVDSTLKIQPAELGDSAVYLCASSLDLVGRQNTEAFFGQGTRLTVV.

The chain uses TRBV15 and TRBJ2-2, with 7 bases lining up with TRBD1. The CDR3 sequence is 14 residues long. With 4 bases clipped from V and 5 bases from J, the junction kept 4 bases outside the gene matches. Germline-derived CDR1 and CDR2 are LNHNV and YYDKDF (reference sequence). CDR3 nucleotide sequence: TGTGCCACCAGCACGCTGACAGGGACCGGGGAGCTGTTTTTT. It specifies CATSTLTGTGELFF.

This chain links TRBV7-3 with TRBJ1-2; D remains unclear. Trimming cost V 1 base and J 2 bases, with 8 bases left between them. The CDR3 extends over 14 amino acids. Looked up from germline, CDR1 is SGHTA and CDR2 is FQGTGA. CDR3 region: CASSLNTENYGYTF. CDR3 bases: TGTGCCAGCAGCTTAAATACGGAGAACTATGGCTACACCTTC. Full variable domain (missing parts from reference TRBV7-3 and TRBJ1-2): GAGVSQTPSNKVTEKGKYVELRCDPISGHTALYWYRQSLGQGPEFLIYFQGTGAADDSGLPNDRFFAVRPEGSVSTLKIQRTERGDSAVYLCASSLNTENYGYTFGSGTRLTVV.

V gene TRBV25-1 combines with J gene TRBJ2-2, with a tentative D call TRBD2 (6 bases). The germline gives CDR1 MGHDK, CDR2 SYGVNS. V dropped 4 bases and J dropped 4 bases, with 7 bases sitting between them. This CDR3 has 13 residues. The CDR3 spells CASSVGGTGELFF. CDR3 nucleotide sequence: TGTGCCAGCAGTGTGGGGGGCACCGGGGAGCTGTTTTTT.

This clone was seen just once. The chain links TRBV5-1 to TRBJ1-6, with D maybe TRBD1 (6 bases). CDR3 size: 15 residues. Trimming removed 5 bases at V and 5 bases at J, with 14 bases between. Germline CDR1 is SGHRS and CDR2 is YFSETQ. The CDR3 coding sequence is TGCGCCAGCAGGGACCGGGACACCGATAATTCACCCCTCCACTTT. Translating gives CASRDRDTDNSPLHF. Together with reference TRBV5-1 and TRBJ1-6, the CDR3 gives the full variable domain: KAGVTQTPRYLIKTRGQQVTLSCSPISGHRSVSWYQQTPGQGLQFLFEYFSETQRNKGNFPGRFSGRQFSNSRSEMNVSTLELGDSALYLCASRDRDTDNSPLHFGNGTRLTVT.

This clone showed up just a few times. One junction end does not reproduce the germline sequence, and a read error may be involved. V gene TRBV5-4 combines with J gene TRBJ1-3, with TRBD1 identical over 7 bases. The CDR3 consists of 17 residues. Germline loops: CDR1 SGHNT, CDR2 YYREEE (reference sequence). CDR3 DNA: TGTGCCAGCAGCTTGCCTATGGGACAGAGCTCTAGAAACACCATATATTTT. It encodes CASSLPMGQSSRNTIYF.